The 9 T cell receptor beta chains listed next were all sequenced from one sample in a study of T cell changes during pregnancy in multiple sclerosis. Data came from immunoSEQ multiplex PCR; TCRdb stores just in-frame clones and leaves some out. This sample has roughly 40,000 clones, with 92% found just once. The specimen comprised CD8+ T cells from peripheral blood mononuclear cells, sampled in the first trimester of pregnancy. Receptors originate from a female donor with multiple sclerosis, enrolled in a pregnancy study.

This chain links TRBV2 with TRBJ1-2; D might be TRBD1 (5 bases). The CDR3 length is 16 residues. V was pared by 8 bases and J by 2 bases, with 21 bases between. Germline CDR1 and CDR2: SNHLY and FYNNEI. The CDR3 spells CASGRPGGIGNYGYTF. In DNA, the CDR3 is TGTGCCAGCGGGAGGCCGGGGGGAATCGGAAACTATGGCTACACCTTC.

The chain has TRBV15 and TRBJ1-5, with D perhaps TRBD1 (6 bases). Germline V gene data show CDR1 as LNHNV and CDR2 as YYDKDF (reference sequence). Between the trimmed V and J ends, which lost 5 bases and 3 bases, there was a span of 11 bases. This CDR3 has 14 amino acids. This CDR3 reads CATSRRDTNQPQHF. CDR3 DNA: TGTGCCACCAGCCGTCGGGACACCAATCAGCCCCAGCATTTT.

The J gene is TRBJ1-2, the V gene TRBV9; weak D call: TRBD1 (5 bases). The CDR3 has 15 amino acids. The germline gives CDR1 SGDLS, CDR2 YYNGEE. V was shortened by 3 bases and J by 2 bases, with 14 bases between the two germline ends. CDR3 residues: CASSGGTGENYGYTF. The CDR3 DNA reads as TGTGCCAGCAGCGGCGGAACAGGAGAGAACTATGGCTACACCTTC.

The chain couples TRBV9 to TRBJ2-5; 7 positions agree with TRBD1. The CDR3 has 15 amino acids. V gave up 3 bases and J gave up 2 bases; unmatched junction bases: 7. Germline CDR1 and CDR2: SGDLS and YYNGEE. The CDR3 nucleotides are TGTGCCAGCAGCGACCTTAACAGGGGACAAGAGACCCAGTACTTC. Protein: CASSDLNRGQETQYF.

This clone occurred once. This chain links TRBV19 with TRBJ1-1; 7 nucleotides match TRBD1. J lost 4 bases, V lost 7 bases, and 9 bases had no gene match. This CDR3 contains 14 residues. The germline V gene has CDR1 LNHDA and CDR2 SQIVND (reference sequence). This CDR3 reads CASIDRQGSTEAFF. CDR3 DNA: TGTGCCAGTATCGATAGACAGGGATCCACTGAAGCTTTCTTT.

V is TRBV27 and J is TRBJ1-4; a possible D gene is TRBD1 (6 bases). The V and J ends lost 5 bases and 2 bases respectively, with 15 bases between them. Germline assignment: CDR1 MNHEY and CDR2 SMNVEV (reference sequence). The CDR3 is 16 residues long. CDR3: CASSVTGSATNEKLFF. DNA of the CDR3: TGTGCCAGCAGTGTTACAGGGTCCGCGACTAATGAAAAACTGTTTTTT.

The chain's CDR3 is CASSLASGTGIFSYEQYF. DNA for the CDR3: TGTGCCAGCAGCTTAGCGTCCGGTACCGGGATTTTTTCCTACGAGCAGTACTTC. This chain connects TRBV7-9 to TRBJ2-7; tentatively, D is TRBD2 (5 bases). CDR1 is SEHNR, CDR2 FQNEAQ, per germline (reference sequence). CDR3 length: 18 amino acids. Trimming removed 0 bases at V and 1 base at J, with 19 bases between.

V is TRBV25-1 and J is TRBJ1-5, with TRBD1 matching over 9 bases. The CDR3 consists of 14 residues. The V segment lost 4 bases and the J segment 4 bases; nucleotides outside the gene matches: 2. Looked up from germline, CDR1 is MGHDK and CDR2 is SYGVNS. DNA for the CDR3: TGTGCCAGCAGTGTTGGGACAGGGAATCAGCCCCAGCATTTT. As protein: CASSVGTGNQPQHF.

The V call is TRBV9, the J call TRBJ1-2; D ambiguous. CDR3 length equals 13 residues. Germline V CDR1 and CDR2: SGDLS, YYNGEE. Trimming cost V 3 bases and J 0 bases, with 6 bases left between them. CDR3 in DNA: TGTGCCAGCAGCGACACAGCTAACTATGGCTACACCTTC. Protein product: CASSDTANYGYTF. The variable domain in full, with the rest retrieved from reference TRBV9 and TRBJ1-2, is DSGVTQTPKHLITATGQRVTLRCSPRSGDLSVYWYQQSLDQGLQFLIQYYNGEERAKGNILERFSAQQFPDLHSELNLSSLELGDSALYFCASSDTANYGYTFGSGTRLTVV.